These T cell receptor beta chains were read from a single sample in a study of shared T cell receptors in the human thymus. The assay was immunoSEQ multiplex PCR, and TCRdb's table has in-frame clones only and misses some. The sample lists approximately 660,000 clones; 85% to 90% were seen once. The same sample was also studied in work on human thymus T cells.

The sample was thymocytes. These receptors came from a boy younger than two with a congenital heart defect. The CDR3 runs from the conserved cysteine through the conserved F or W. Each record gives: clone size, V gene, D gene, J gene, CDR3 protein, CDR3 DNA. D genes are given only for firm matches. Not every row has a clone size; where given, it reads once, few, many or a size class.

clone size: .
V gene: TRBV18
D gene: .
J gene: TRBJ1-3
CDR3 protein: CASSPTNRSGNTIYF
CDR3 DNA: TGTGCCAGCTCACCCACTAACAGGTCTGGAAACACCATATATTTT

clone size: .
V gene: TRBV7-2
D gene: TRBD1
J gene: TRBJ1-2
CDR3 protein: CASSLGRGQGYGYTF
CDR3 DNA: TGTGCCAGCAGCTTAGGCAGGGGGCAGGGCTATGGCTACACCTTC

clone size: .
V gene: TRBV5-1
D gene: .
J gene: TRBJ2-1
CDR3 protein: CASSLGGTANEQFF
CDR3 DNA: TGCGCCAGCAGCTTGGGCGGGACAGCCAATGAGCAGTTCTTC

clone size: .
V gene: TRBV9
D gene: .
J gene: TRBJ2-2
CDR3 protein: CASTPAPRTGITGELFF
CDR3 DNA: TGTGCCAGCACTCCGGCCCCAAGAACAGGTATCACCGGGGAGCTGTTTTTT

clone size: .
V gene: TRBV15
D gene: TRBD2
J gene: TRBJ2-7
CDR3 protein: CATSRNLAGGPNEQYF
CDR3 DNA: TGTGCCACCAGCAGAAATCTAGCGGGAGGGCCGAACGAGCAGTACTTC

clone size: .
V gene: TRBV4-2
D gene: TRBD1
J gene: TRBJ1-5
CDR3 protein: CASSSQFQGVDQPQHF
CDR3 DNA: TGTGCCAGCAGCTCCCAATTCCAGGGGGTAGATCAGCCCCAGCATTTT

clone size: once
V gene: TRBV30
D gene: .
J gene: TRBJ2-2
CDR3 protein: CAWTGGRVDTGELFF
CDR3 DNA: TGTGCCTGGACGGGGGGCAGGGTGGATACCGGGGAGCTGTTTTTT

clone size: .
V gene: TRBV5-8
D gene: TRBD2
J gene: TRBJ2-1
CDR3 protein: CASSQSSGITYNEQFF
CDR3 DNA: TGTGCCAGCAGCCAATCTAGCGGGATTACCTACAATGAGCAGTTCTTC

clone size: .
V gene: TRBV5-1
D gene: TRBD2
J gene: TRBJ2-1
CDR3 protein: CASSLETSGRGEQFF
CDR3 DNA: TGCGCCAGCAGCTTGGAAACTAGCGGGAGAGGCGAGCAGTTCTTC

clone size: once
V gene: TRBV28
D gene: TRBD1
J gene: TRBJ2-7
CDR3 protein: CASSTRDRVYEQYF
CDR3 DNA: TGTGCCAGCAGTACCAGGGACAGGGTCTACGAGCAGTACTTC

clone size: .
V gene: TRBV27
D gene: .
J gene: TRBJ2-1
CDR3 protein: CASSLSTRTYNEQFF
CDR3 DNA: TGTGCCAGCAGTTTATCGACTAGAACATACAATGAGCAGTTCTTC

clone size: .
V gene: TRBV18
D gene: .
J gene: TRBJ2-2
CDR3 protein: CASSPDRSGTGELFF
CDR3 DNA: TGTGCCAGCTCACCAGACCGTTCGGGCACCGGGGAGCTGTTTTTT

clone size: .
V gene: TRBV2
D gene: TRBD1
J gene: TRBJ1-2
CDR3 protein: CASSVDRVDGYTF
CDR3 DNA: TGTGCCAGCAGTGTGGACAGGGTGGACGGCTACACCTTC

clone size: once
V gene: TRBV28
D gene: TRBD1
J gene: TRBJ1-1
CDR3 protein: CASSLPGTGDAFF
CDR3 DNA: TGTGCCAGCAGTTTACCGGGGACAGGGGATGCTTTCTTT

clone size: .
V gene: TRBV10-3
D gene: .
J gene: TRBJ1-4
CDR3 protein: CAISGLPGNEKLFF
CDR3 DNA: TGTGCCATCAGTGGCCTTCCCGGTAATGAAAAACTGTTTTTT

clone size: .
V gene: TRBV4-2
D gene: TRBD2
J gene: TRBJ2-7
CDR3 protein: CASSQELGGLAGGSPYEQYF
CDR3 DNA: TGTGCCAGCAGCCAAGAACTCGGCGGATTAGCGGGAGGGTCTCCCTACGAGCAGTACTTC

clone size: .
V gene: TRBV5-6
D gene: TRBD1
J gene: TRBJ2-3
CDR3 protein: CASSWGTGAADTQYF
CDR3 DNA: TGTGCCAGCAGCTGGGGGACAGGGGCGGCAGATACGCAGTATTTT

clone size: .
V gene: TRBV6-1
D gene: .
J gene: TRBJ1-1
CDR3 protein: CASSEAGIRTEDNTEAFF
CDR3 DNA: TGTGCCAGCAGTGAAGCGGGGATCCGGACAGAAGATAACACTGAAGCTTTCTTT

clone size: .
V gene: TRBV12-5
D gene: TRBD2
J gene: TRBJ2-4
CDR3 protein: CASGLPGLAQNIQYF
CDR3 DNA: TGTGCTAGTGGTTTGCCGGGACTAGCTCAAAACATTCAGTACTTC